The 25 T cell receptor beta chains listed next were all sequenced from one sample in a study of blood T cell repertoires in COVID-19 (dated by TCRdb to 2018 to 2020). Libraries were built with the immunoSEQ multiplex PCR assay. Entries here come from immuneACCESS through TCRdb and include only in-frame sequences with V and J called. Some clones fail to appear in such tables; in the studies checked, an unresolved V gene covers under half of the shortfall, and the cause of the remainder is unknown. A total of 200,000 to 250,000 clones appear in this sample, around 87% of them only once. Of the sample, more than 2.5% falls within the top ten clones. The sequenced sample was peripheral blood. These receptors were collected from a woman aged 25 to 45 who had recovered from COVID-19.

The chain combines TRBV9 with TRBJ2-7, with D perhaps matching TRBD2 (6 bases). V was clipped by 0 bases and J by 2 bases, with 12 bases between them. The CDR3 is 15 residues long. Per the germline V gene, CDR1 is SGDLS and CDR2 is YYNGEE. CDR3 sequence: CASSVDGGSPYEQYF. The CDR3 region has the DNA TGTGCCAGCAGCGTAGATGGGGGGTCCCCCTACGAGCAGTACTTC.

CDR3 loop: CASSPTKSNQPQHF. DNA of the CDR3: TGTGCCAGCTCACCGACTAAAAGCAATCAGCCCCAGCATTTT. V usage is TRBV18 and J usage is TRBJ1-5, with D unresolved. Trimming left V 3 bases short and J 1 base short, with 7 bases between. Germline CDR1 is KGHSH and CDR2 is LQKENI. This CDR3 has 14 amino acids.

This clone has just a few counts. This chain's CDR3 is CASEEAGELFF. CDR3 DNA: TGTGCCAGCGAGGAGGCCGGGGAGCTGTTTTTT. The chain carries TRBV2 and TRBJ2-2, with D perhaps matching TRBD2 (5 bases). V shed 8 bases and J shed 6 bases, with 7 bases lying between them. Looked up from germline, CDR1 is SNHLY and CDR2 is FYNNEI. The length of the CDR3 is 11 residues. Combining the CDR3 with reference TRBV2 and TRBJ2-2 gives the whole variable domain EPEVTQTPSHQVTQMGQEVILRCVPISNHLYFYWYRQILGQKVEFLVSFYNNEISEKSEIFDDQFSVERPDGSNFTLKIRSTKLEDSAMYFCASEEAGELFFGEGSRLTVL.

The chain joins TRBV4-1 to TRBJ2-7, with TRBD1 identical over 7 bases. Germline V gene sequence: CDR1 MGHRA, CDR2 YSYEKL. This CDR3 contains 15 residues. The V segment lost 4 bases and the J segment 5 bases; nucleotides outside the gene matches: 11. CDR3 residues: CASSLTRQGADEQYF. CDR3 DNA sequence: TGCGCCAGCAGCCTAACAAGACAGGGTGCGGACGAGCAGTACTTC.

This clone is a singleton in its sample. The rearrangement uses TRBV19 and TRBJ2-7; 9 bases are a match to TRBD1. The CDR3 extends over 15 amino acids. Germline trimming cut 5 bases from V and 5 bases from J; bases unmatched to any gene: 10. Germline V lookup: CDR1 LNHDA, CDR2 SQIVND (reference sequence). CDR3 residues: CASSFGTGKLHEQYF. The CDR3 bases are TGTGCCAGTAGTTTCGGGACAGGGAAGCTCCACGAGCAGTACTTC.

The V gene is TRBV18, the J gene TRBJ2-1; D perhaps matches TRBD2 (6 bases). Germline loops: CDR1 KGHSH, CDR2 LQKENI. Trimming took off 5 bases at V and 1 base at J, with 12 bases between the two ends. The length of the CDR3 is 15 residues. CDR3 sequence reads: CASSARRESYNEQFF. CDR3 bases: TGTGCCAGCTCAGCCCGGAGGGAATCCTACAATGAGCAGTTCTTC.

The chain joins TRBV12-3 or TRBV12-4 to TRBJ1-4; D unresolved. There are 12 residues in the CDR3. Trimming shortened V by 6 bases and J by 7 bases, and 9 bases separated the two germline ends. The CDR3 DNA reads as TGTGCCAGCAGAAGTTGGAGTGAAAAACTGTTTTTT. Its translation is CASRSWSEKLFF.

This clone was detected a few times. The chain employs TRBV6-5 and TRBJ2-1; D is perhaps TRBD2 (5 bases). V was shortened by 2 bases and J by 8 bases, with 13 bases between the two germline ends. The CDR3 sequence is 14 residues long. Germline loops: CDR1 MNHEY, CDR2 SVGAGI. CDR3: CASSYRNGMHEQFF. CDR3 DNA: TGTGCCAGCAGTTACCGTAACGGGATGCATGAGCAGTTCTTC.

The V call is TRBV12-3 or TRBV12-4, the J call TRBJ1-2; D gene uncertain. Deletions cut 3 bases from V and 6 bases from J, with 5 bases between. The CDR3 covers 11 residues. Written as DNA, the CDR3 is TGTGCCAGCAGTTTCGGGGATGGCTACACCTTC. Its translation is CASSFGDGYTF.

The V gene is TRBV13, the J gene TRBJ2-2, with D perhaps matching TRBD2 (5 bases). CDR1 and CDR2 (germline): PRHDT, FYEKMQ (reference sequence). The length of the CDR3 is 14 residues. With 6 bases removed from V and 7 bases from J, the gap between germline ends came to 15 bases. The chain's CDR3 is CASRDSPLGGELFF. CDR3 DNA sequence: TGTGCCAGCAGGGACTCTCCCCTGGGCGGGGAGCTGTTTTTT.

The V gene is TRBV6-5, the J gene TRBJ2-5, with D tentatively TRBD2 (6 bases). The V end lost 3 bases, the J end lost 5 bases, and 16 bases lay between the germline ends. Germline V gives CDR1 MNHEY, CDR2 SVGAGI. The CDR3 is 15 residues long. CDR3: CASSYLEGKWETQYF. CDR3 bases: TGTGCCAGCAGTTATTTGGAGGGGAAATGGGAGACCCAGTACTTC.

This sequence joins TRBV5-4 and TRBJ2-1, with 7 bases identical to TRBD2. The V segment lost 0 bases and the J segment 2 bases; nucleotides outside the gene matches: 5. The CDR3 has 16 amino acids. Germline V gene sequence: CDR1 SGHNT, CDR2 YYREEE (reference sequence). The CDR3 DNA reads as TGTGCCAGCAGCTTGGACCTAGCGGACCCCTACAATGAGCAGTTCTTC. It codes for CASSLDLADPYNEQFF.

The chain joins TRBV6-4 to TRBJ1-6, with D perhaps TRBD1 (6 bases). With 4 bases removed from V and 9 bases from J, the gap between germline ends came to 10 bases. Per germline, CDR1 MRHNA and CDR2 SNTAGT. The CDR3 is 13 amino acids. CDR3 loop: CASSVGTRSPLHF. The DNA for the CDR3 is TGTGCCAGCAGTGTGGGGACACGTTCACCCCTCCACTTT.

The chain recombines TRBV5-6 with TRBJ1-2; 8 positions agree with TRBD1. Germline V CDR1 and CDR2: SGHDT, YYEEEE. V lost 0 bases to trimming and J lost 3 bases; unmatched junction nucleotides: 7. The CDR3 sequence is 16 residues long. CDR3 DNA: TGTGCCAGCAGCTTGGTGGCCCAGGGGGCCTACTATGGCTACACCTTC. Encoded protein: CASSLVAQGAYYGYTF.

The rearrangement joins TRBV5-5 to TRBJ2-5, with no clear D. This CDR3 contains 14 residues. Trimming took 0 bases from V and 4 from J, leaving 10 bases between them. Germline V lookup: CDR1 SGHKS, CDR2 YYEKEE (reference sequence). The CDR3 here is CASSLVPVPETQYF. The CDR3 nucleotides read TGTGCCAGCAGCTTGGTCCCAGTCCCAGAGACCCAGTACTTC. The whole variable domain, remainder taken from reference TRBV5-5 and TRBJ2-5, is DAGVTQSPTHLIKTRGQQVTLRCSPISGHKSVSWYQQVLGQGPQFIFQYYEKEERGRGNFPDRFSARQFPNYSSELNVNALLLGDSALYLCASSLVPVPETQYFGPGTRLLVL.

This clone has just a few counts. This sequence joins TRBV2 and TRBJ2-1; D is undetermined. From germline, CDR1 is SNHLY and CDR2 FYNNEI. CDR3 size: 15 residues. V lost 1 base and J lost 6, with 13 bases in between. CDR3 DNA: TGTGCCAGCAGTGAAGGGGCTACTTCCCTCAATGAGCAGTTCTTC. It is translated as CASSEGATSLNEQFF.

The chain recombines TRBV5-1 with TRBJ2-7; no reliable D call. This CDR3 contains 17 residues. Looked up from germline, CDR1 is SGHRS and CDR2 is YFSETQ. Trimming removed 1 base from V and 0 bases from J, with 17 bases in between. This CDR3 reads CASSLTHGRYSSYEQYF. CDR3 DNA sequence: TGCGCCAGCAGCTTGACCCATGGTCGTTACAGCTCCTACGAGCAGTACTTC.

In DNA, the CDR3 is TGTGCCAGCAGCCTAAATCGGGGGGCAGGAGGGAACACCGGGGAGCTGTTTTTT. Translating gives CASSLNRGAGGNTGELFF. This chain links TRBV7-3 with TRBJ2-2; TRBD2 is a possible D gene (7 bases). Deletions cut 5 bases from V and 1 base from J, with 20 bases between. The CDR3 extends over 18 amino acids. Germline V gene data show CDR1 as SGHTA and CDR2 as FQGTGA. Combining the CDR3 with reference TRBV7-3 and TRBJ2-2 gives the whole variable domain GAGVSQTPSNKVTEKGKYVELRCDPISGHTALYWYRQSLGQGPEFLIYFQGTGAADDSGLPNDRFFAVRPEGSVSTLKIQRTERGDSAVYLCASSLNRGAGGNTGELFFGEGSRLTVL.

The chain uses TRBV5-1 and TRBJ2-1; TRBD1 matches 9 bases. From germline, CDR1 is SGHRS and CDR2 YFSETQ. This CDR3 spans 16 amino acids. Unmatched junction bases numbered 10, after V lost 4 bases and J lost 5 bases. The CDR3 DNA is TGCGCCAGCAGCGATCTCCCGGGACAGGGACACAATGAGCAGTTCTTC. Amino acids: CASSDLPGQGHNEQFF.

This chain joins TRBV6-5 and TRBJ1-1; D is ambiguous. The CDR3 consists of 16 residues. The V end was cut by 0 bases, the J end by 2 bases, with 13 bases between. Per germline, CDR1 MNHEY and CDR2 SVGAGI. CDR3 in amino acids: CASSYSQTRGNTEAFF. Written as DNA, the CDR3 is TGTGCCAGCAGTTACTCCCAAACACGCGGAAACACTGAAGCTTTCTTT.

V is TRBV11-2 and J is TRBJ2-5, with TRBD2 matching over 16 bases. This CDR3 is built from 17 residues. V lost 5 bases and J lost 3; bases outside the gene matches: 6. The V gene's germline CDR1 is SGHAT and CDR2 FQNNGV. CDR3 in amino acids: CASSPGTSGGVKETQYF. The CDR3 DNA sequence: TGTGCCAGCAGCCCAGGGACTAGCGGGGGGGTCAAAGAGACCCAGTACTTC.

This clone was observed a few times. The chain recombines TRBV7-9 with TRBJ2-7, with 7 bases aligning to TRBD1. Germline V gene data show CDR1 as SEHNR and CDR2 as FQNEAQ (reference sequence). V lost 5 bases, J lost 0 bases, and 4 bases stayed unmatched. This CDR3 is 14 amino acids long. CDR3 protein: CASSDTGVSYEQYF. The CDR3 DNA follows: TGTGCCAGCAGCGACACAGGGGTCTCCTACGAGCAGTACTTC.

J is TRBJ2-7 and V is TRBV13, with a possible D match to TRBD2 (5 bases). The germline V and J ends were trimmed by 5 bases and 2 bases, with 13 bases remaining between them. This CDR3 has 14 amino acids. Looked up from germline, CDR1 is PRHDT and CDR2 is FYEKMQ (reference sequence). CDR3: CASSQGGAPYEQYF. The DNA of the CDR3 is TGTGCCAGCAGCCAAGGAGGAGCCCCCTACGAGCAGTACTTC. The complete variable domain, with remaining parts taken from reference TRBV13 and TRBJ2-7, reads AAGVIQSPRHLIKEKRETATLKCYPIPRHDTVYWYQQGPGQDPQFLISFYEKMQSDKGSIPDRFSAQQFSDYHSELNMSSLELGDSALYFCASSQGGAPYEQYFGPGTRLTVT.

This rearrangement joins TRBV12-3 or TRBV12-4 to TRBJ1-5; no reliable D call. The CDR3 runs to 12 residues. Trimming left V 6 bases short and J 6 bases short, with 9 bases between. CDR3 loop: CASSARVQPQHF. The CDR3 coding sequence is TGTGCCAGCAGCGCCCGGGTTCAGCCCCAGCATTTT.

This chain joins TRBV12-3 or TRBV12-4 and TRBJ2-7; 8 bases are a match to TRBD1. V trimming: 5 bases; J trimming: 4 bases; junction bases outside the gene matches: 4. This CDR3 has 13 residues. In nucleotides, the CDR3 is TGTGCCAGCAGTCGGACAGGGAGTTACGAGCAGTACTTC. It codes for CASSRTGSYEQYF.